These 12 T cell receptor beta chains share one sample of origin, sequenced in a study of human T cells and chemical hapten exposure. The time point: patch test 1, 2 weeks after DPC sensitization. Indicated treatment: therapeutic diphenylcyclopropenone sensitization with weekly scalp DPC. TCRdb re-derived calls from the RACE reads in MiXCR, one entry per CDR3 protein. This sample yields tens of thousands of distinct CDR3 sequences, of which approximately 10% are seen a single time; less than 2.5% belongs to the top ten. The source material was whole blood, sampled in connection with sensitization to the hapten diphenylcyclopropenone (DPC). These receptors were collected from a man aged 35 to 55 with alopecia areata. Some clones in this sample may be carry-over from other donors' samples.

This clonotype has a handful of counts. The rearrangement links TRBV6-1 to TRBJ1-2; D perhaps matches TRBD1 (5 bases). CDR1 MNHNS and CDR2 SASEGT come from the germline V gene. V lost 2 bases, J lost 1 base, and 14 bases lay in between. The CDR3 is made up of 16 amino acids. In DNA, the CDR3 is TGTGCCAGCAGTGAATTTTTCGACAGCATTAACTATGGCTACACCTTC. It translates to CASSEFFDSINYGYTF.

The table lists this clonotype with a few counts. CDR3 amino acids: CATSRPRGAPNTGELFF. The CDR3 bases are TGTGCCACCAGCAGGCCAAGGGGGGCTCCGAACACCGGGGAGCTGTTTTTT. The chain uses TRBV15 and TRBJ2-2, with D perhaps given as TRBD1 or TRBD2 (6 bases each). This CDR3 is 17 amino acids long. The germline gives CDR1 LNHNV, CDR2 YYDKDF (reference sequence). Trimming took off 3 bases at V and 0 bases at J, with 14 bases between the two ends.

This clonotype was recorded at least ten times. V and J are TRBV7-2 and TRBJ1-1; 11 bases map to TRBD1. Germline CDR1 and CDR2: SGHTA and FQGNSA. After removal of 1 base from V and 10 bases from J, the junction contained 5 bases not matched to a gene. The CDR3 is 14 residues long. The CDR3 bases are TGTGCCAGCAGCTTAGACGCCGGGACAGGGGGAGCTTTCTTT. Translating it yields CASSLDAGTGGAFF.

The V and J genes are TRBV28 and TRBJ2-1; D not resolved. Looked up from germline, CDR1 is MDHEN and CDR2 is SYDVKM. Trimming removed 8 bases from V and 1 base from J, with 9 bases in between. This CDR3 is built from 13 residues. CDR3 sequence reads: CASGRASYNEQFF. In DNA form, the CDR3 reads TGTGCCAGCGGTCGGGCATCCTACAATGAGCAGTTCTTC.

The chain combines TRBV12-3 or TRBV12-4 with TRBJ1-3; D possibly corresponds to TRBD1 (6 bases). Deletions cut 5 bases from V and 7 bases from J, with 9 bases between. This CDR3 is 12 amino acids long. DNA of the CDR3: TGTGCCAGCAGTCAGGGGTTGAACACCATATATTTT. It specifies CASSQGLNTIYF.

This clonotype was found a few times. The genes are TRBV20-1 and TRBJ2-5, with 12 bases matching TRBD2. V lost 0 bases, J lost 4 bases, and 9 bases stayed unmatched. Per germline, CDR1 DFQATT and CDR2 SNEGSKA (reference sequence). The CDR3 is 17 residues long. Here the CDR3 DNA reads TGCAGTGCTAGAGATCTGCTAGCGGGAGGGTTCCGAGAGACCCAGTACTTC. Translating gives CSARDLLAGGFRETQYF.

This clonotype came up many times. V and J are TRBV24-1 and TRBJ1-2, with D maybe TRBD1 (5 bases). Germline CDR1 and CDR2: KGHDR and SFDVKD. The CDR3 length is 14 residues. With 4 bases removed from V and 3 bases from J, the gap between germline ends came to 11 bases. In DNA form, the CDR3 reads TGTGCCACCAGTGAACCAGACAGTTACTATGGCTACACCTTC. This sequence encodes CATSEPDSYYGYTF.

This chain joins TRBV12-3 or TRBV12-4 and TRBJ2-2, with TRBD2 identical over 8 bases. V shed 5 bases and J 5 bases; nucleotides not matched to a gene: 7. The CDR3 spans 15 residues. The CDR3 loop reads CASSPSASGTGELFF. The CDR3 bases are TGTGCCAGCAGTCCATCGGCTAGCGGGACCGGGGAGCTGTTTTTT.

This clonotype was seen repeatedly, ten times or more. The CDR3 sequence is CATSREGGLRPQHF. CDR3 DNA sequence: TGTGCCACCAGCAGAGAGGGAGGACTGCGGCCCCAGCATTTT. V is TRBV15 and J is TRBJ1-5; D remains unclear. Germline CDR1 LNHNV, CDR2 YYDKDF (reference sequence). The CDR3 is 14 amino acids. V was shortened by 0 bases and J by 9 bases, with 12 bases between the two germline ends.

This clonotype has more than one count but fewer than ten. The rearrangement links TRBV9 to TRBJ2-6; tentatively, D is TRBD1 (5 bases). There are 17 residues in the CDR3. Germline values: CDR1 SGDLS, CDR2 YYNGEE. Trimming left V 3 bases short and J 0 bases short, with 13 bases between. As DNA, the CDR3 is TGTGCCAGCAGCGAGGACATCTTCTCCTCTGGGGCCAACGTCCTGACTTTC. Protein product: CASSEDIFSSGANVLTF.

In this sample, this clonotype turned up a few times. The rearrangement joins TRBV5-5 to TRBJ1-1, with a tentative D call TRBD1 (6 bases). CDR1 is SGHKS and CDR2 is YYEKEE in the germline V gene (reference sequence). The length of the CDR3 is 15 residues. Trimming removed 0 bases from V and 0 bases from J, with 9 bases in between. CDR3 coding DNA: TGTGCCAGCAGCTTGGTCGGGGACATGAACACTGAAGCTTTCTTT. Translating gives CASSLVGDMNTEAFF.

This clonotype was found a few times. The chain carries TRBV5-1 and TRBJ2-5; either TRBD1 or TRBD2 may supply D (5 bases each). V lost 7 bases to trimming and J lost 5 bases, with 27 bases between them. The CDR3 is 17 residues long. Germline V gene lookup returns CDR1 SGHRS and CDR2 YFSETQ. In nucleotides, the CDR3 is TGCGCCAGCGGCTCCAGCCGGGGACCCCTCGCTGGGGAGACCCAGTACTTC. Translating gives CASGSSRGPLAGETQYF.